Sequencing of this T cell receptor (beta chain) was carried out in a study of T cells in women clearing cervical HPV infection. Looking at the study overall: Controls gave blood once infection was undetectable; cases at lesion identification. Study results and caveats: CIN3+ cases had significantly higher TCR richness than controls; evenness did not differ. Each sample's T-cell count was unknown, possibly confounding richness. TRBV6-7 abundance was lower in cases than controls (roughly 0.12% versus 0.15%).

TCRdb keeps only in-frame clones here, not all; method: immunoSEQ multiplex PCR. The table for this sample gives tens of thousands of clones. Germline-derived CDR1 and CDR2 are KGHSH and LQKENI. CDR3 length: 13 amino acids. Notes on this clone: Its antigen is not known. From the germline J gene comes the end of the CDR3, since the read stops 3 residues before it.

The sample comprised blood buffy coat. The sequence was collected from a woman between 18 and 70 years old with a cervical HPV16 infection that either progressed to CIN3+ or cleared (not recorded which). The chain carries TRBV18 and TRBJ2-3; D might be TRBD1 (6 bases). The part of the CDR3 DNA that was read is TGTGCCAGCTCACCACAGGGGGTGGAGACG. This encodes CASSPQGVET. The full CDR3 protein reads CASSPQGVETQYF.